The text below deals with one T cell receptor beta chain. Noted time point: after neoadjuvant nivolumab, at surgical resection. The repertoire was sequenced with immunoSEQ multiplex PCR; TCRdb's copy has only in-frame clones and lacks some. Of more than 12,000 clones listed, 65% to 80% were seen once; the top ten hold 3.2%. The data were taken from a study of neoadjuvant anti-PD-1 for oral cavity cancer. Germline loops: CDR1 MNHNS, CDR2 SASEGT. The CDR3 length is 18 residues. Trimming removed 4 bases from V and 1 base from J, with 19 bases in between. The TCR originated in a person aged 35-79 years with oral cavity squamous cell carcinoma. The source material was PBMCs, sampled after nivolumab (anti-PD-1) treatment. The chain recombines TRBV6-1 with TRBJ1-4; the D gene is possibly TRBD1 (6 bases). The CDR3 is CASSGIAGAKVTNEKLFF. Written as DNA, the CDR3 is TGTGCCAGCAGTGGTATAGCGGGGGCGAAGGTAACTAATGAAAAACTGTTTTTT.